This T cell receptor (beta chain) was captured in a study of beta chain features in type 1 diabetes. cDNA synthesis used the whole RNA isolate, giving expressed TCRB sequences. Produced via immunoSEQ multiplex PCR; TCRdb's table is partial and in-frame only. The data show some 230,000 clones, with about 9.3% seen just once and 0.03% to 0.04% held by the top ten. There are a few counts of this clone. The antigen is unknown. Via the markers CD45RO/CCR7/CD25/CD127/CD95/CD27, stem cell-like memory, regulatory, central memory and naive CD4+ cells were sorted. Study-level points and caveats: Patients with type 1 diabetes showed fewer VDJ junction insertions and more deletions.

J was trimmed by 4 bases and V by 1 base; bases with no gene match: 5. The CDR3 runs 15 residues. The germline V gene has CDR1 MNHEY and CDR2 SVGAGI. The sample was naive CD4+ T cells from blood. This TCR derives from a woman under 30 in good health. This chain connects TRBV6-5 to TRBJ2-3; 7 bases line up with TRBD2. CDR3 DNA sequence: TGTGCCAGCAGTTACTTTGCGGGAGTTGCAGATACGCAGTATTTT. It yields the protein CASSYFAGVADTQYF.